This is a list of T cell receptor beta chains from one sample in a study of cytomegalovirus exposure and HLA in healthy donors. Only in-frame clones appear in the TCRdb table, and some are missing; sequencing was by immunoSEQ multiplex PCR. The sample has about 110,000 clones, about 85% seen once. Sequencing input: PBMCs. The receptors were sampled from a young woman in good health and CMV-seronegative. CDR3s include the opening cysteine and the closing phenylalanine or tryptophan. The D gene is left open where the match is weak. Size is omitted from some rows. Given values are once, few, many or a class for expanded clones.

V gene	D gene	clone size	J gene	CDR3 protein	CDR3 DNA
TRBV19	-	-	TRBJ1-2	CASRLIAGLYGYTF	TGTGCCAGTAGGCTCATCGCGGGGCTCTATGGCTACACCTTC
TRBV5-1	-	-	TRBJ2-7	CASSLVPASVQQYEQYF	TGCGCCAGCAGCTTGGTTCCGGCTAGCGTCCAACAGTACGAGCAGTACTTC
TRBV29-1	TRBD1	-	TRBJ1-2	CSVLGIQWDRGNGYTF	TGCAGTGTCTTAGGTATCCAATGGGACAGGGGAAATGGCTACACCTTC
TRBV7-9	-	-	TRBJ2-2	CASSLGLAGELFF	TGTGCCAGCAGCTTAGGACTCGCCGGGGAGCTGTTTTTT
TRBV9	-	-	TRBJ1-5	CASSVGLEGTPQHF	TGTGCCAGCAGCGTAGGGTTGGAGGGGACGCCCCAGCATTTT
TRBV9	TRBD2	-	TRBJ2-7	CASSVQGLASDEQYF	TGTGCCAGCAGCGTGCAAGGACTAGCGAGCGACGAGCAGTACTTC
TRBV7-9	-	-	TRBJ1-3	CASSPSGNTIYF	TGTGCCAGCAGCCCATCTGGAAACACCATATATTTT
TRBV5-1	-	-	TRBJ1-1	CASSSGNTEAFF	TGCGCCAGCAGCTCGGGGAACACTGAAGCTTTCTTT
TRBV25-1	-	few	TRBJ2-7	CASSESAGAYKNFHEQYF	TGTGCCAGCAGTGAATCGGCGGGGGCATATAAGAATTTCCACGAGCAGTACTTC
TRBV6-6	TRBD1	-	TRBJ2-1	CASSFQGDYNEQFF	TGTGCCAGCAGTTTTCAGGGGGATTACAATGAGCAGTTCTTC
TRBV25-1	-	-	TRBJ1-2	CASSDHGLSYGYTF	TGTGCCAGCAGTGACCACGGACTAAGCTATGGCTACACCTTC
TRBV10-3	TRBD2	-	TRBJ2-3	CAISESTGGYTDTQYF	TGTGCCATCAGTGAGTCGACGGGGGGTTACACAGATACGCAGTATTTT
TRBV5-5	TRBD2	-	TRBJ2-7	CASSLGGTSGFYEQYF	TGTGCCAGCAGCTTGGGGGGGACTAGCGGATTCTACGAGCAGTACTTC
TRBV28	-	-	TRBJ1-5	CASGPLRNQPQHF	TGTGCCAGTGGGCCTCTAAGAAATCAGCCCCAGCATTTT
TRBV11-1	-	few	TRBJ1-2	CASSSAGYYGYTF	TGTGCCAGCAGCTCGGCGGGTTACTATGGCTACACCTTC
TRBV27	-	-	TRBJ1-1	CASRGVVNTEAFF	TGTGCCAGCAGGGGAGTGGTGAACACTGAAGCTTTCTTT
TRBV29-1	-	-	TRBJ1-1	CSVRGLGSTEAFF	TGCAGCGTGCGGGGATTAGGGAGCACTGAAGCTTTCTTT
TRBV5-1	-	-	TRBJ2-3	CASSPHGQTNTDTQYF	TGCGCCAGCAGCCCCCACGGACAGACGAACACAGATACGCAGTATTTT
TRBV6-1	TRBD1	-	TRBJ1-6	CASSEAQGQGEPPLHF	TGTGCCAGCAGTGAAGCGCAAGGTCAGGGGGAGCCACCCCTCCACTTT
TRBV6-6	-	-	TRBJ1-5	CASSSGQSPQHF	TGTGCCAGCAGCTCCGGACAGTCGCCCCAGCATTTT
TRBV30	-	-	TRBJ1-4	CAWRRKWDIGEKLFF	TGTGCCTGGAGGCGCAAATGGGACATCGGTGAAAAACTGTTTTTT
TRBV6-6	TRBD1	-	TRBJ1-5	CASSYGTGDSNQPQHF	TGTGCCAGCAGTTACGGGACAGGGGATAGCAATCAGCCCCAGCATTTT
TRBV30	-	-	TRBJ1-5	CAWSDYRPFQPQHF	TGTGCCTGGAGTGACTACAGGCCGTTCCAGCCCCAGCATTTT
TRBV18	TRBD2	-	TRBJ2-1	CASSAPGLAGYNEQFF	TGTGCCAGCTCAGCGCCGGGACTAGCGGGGTACAATGAGCAGTTCTTC
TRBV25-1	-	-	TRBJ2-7	CASSGGGTYEQYF	TGTGCCAGCAGTGGTGGAGGCACCTACGAGCAGTACTTC
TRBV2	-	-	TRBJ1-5	CASGGSGSRDQPQHF	TGTGCCAGCGGGGGGTCGGGAAGTCGGGATCAGCCCCAGCATTTT
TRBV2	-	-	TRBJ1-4	CASSEVGAENEKLFF	TGTGCCAGCAGTGAGGTGGGGGCGGAAAATGAAAAACTGTTTTTT
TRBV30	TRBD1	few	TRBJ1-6	CAWSFSTGGNSPLHF	TGTGCCTGGAGTTTCAGCACAGGGGGTAATTCACCCCTCCACTTT
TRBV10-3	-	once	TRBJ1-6	CAISEWGLEYNSPLHF	TGTGCCATCAGTGAGTGGGGGCTAGAATATAATTCACCCCTCCACTTT
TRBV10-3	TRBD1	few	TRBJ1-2	CAISGDRTNGYTF	TGTGCCATCAGTGGGGACAGGACAAATGGCTACACCTTC
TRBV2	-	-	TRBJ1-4	CASKSGNDEKLFF	TGTGCCAGCAAGTCGGGTAACGATGAAAAACTGTTTTTT
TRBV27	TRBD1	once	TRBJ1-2	CASSRGQGGYGYTF	TGTGCCAGCAGTCGCGGACAGGGAGGCTATGGCTACACCTTC
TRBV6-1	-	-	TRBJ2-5	CASVPGFSRETQYF	TGTGCCAGCGTCCCCGGGTTTTCCAGAGAGACCCAGTACTTC
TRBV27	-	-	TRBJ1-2	CASSSGPGGYTF	TGTGCCAGCAGTTCTGGCCCAGGTGGCTACACCTTC
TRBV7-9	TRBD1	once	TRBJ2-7	CASSSRIGTASYEQYF	TGTGCCAGCAGCTCCCGGATCGGGACAGCATCCTACGAGCAGTACTTC
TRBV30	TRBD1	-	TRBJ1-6	CAWSVGTGDNSPLHF	TGTGCCTGGAGTGTTGGGACAGGGGATAATTCACCCCTCCACTTT
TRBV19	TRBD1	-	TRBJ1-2	CASSVDREVYTF	TGTGCCAGTAGTGTAGACAGGGAAGTCTACACCTTC
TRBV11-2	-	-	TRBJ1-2	CASSPAGRDYGYTF	TGTGCCAGCAGCCCCGCGGGGCGGGACTATGGCTACACCTTC
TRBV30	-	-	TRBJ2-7	CAWSAGPRGSYEQYF	TGTGCCTGGAGTGCAGGACCCAGGGGATCCTACGAGCAGTACTTC
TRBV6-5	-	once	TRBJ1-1	CASTQGLNTEAFF	TGTGCCAGCACCCAGGGGTTGAACACTGAAGCTTTCTTT
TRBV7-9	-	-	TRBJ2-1	CASSSEPWDEQFF	TGTGCCAGCAGCTCGGAGCCCTGGGATGAGCAGTTCTTC
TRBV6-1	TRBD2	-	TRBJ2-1	CASMMVSGTYNEQFF	TGTGCCAGCATGATGGTAAGCGGGACCTACAATGAGCAGTTCTTC
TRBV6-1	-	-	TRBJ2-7	CASREERWEQYF	TGTGCCAGCAGGGAGGAGAGGTGGGAGCAGTACTTC
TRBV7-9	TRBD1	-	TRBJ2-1	CASSLGQGYNEQFF	TGTGCCAGCAGCTTAGGACAGGGATACAATGAGCAGTTCTTC
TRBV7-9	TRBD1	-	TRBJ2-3	CASSNPGQGGTQYF	TGTGCCAGCAGCAACCCGGGACAGGGAGGTACGCAGTATTTT
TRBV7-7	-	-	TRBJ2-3	CASSLRAGPMVGDTQYF	TGTGCCAGCAGCTTACGAGCGGGCCCAATGGTGGGAGATACGCAGTATTTT
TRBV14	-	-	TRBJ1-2	CASSQEQSNYGYTF	TGTGCCAGCAGCCAAGAACAATCTAACTATGGCTACACCTTC
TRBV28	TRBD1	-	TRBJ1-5	CASSRGQGWSNQPQHF	TGTGCCAGCAGTCGTGGACAGGGTTGGAGCAATCAGCCCCAGCATTTT
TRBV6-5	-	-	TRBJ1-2	CASSYDRLYGYTF	TGTGCCAGCAGTTACGACAGACTCTATGGCTACACCTTC
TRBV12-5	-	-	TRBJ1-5	CASGGRDSNQPQHF	TGTGCTAGTGGAGGGAGGGACAGCAATCAGCCCCAGCATTTT